Listed below are T cell receptor beta chains from one sample, sequenced in a study of Ad26.COV2.S vaccination and SARS-CoV-2 variants. Method: immunoSEQ multiplex PCR; TCRdb's copy keeps in-frame clones and lacks some. The data show 400,000 to 450,000 clones, approximately 90% seen once. This sample comprised peripheral blood, obtained in a trial of Ad26.COV2.S vaccine versus placebo. These receptors originate from a person aged 18 to 59 who received the Ad26.COV2.S COVID-19 vaccine or a placebo. CDR3s leave out the opening cysteine and the closing phenylalanine or tryptophan. Each record gives: V gene, CDR3 protein.

>TRBV19
ASMWGVNTGELF
>TRBV4-3
ASSQSGAYNEQF
>TRBV6-5
ASRSGGEQF
>TRBV7-3
ASSLGFGQPQH
>TRBV18
ASSRLREHEQY
>TRBV9
ASSVSGSSYNEQF
>TRBV30
AWSPGVGYT
>TRBV6-2/TRBV6-3
ASSWGATGLNTEAF
>TRBV3-1/TRBV3-2
ASRYTGLGETQY
>TRBV30
AWSVLVSGRSPQY
>TRBV6-2/TRBV6-3
ASSLPSRSEAF
>TRBV6-2/TRBV6-3
ASSLAGEGIQGSEQF
>TRBV4-2
ASSREDNTGELF
>TRBV19
ASSIVETSGRHEQF
>TRBV18
ASSPRRERDEQF
>TRBV4-2
ASSQASDSSNTIY
>TRBV20-1
SARHATEAF
>TRBV4-1
ASSQVPEQETQY
>TRBV27
ASSFTGSSYNEQF
>TRBV30
AWTLPGRQNEKLF
>TRBV6-5
ATSGTQPQH
>TRBV4-3
ASSQAATSAYNEQF
>TRBV9
ASSVGGIGNTIY
>TRBV30
AWSFGFYEQY
>TRBV7-2
ASSLSPREVYEQY
>TRBV7-2
ASSSTQNSLDGELF
>TRBV7-8
ASSLAQRTSSYNEQF
>TRBV5-8
ASSFLGLLNTIY
>TRBV28
ASRPPRGPRGYT
>TRBV9
ASSRTGIGNQPQH
>TRBV5-8
ASSALGDSSANEQF
>TRBV6-2/TRBV6-3
ASSYGPLGTGRETQY
>TRBV7-8
ASSFGGSAYEQY
>TRBV13
ASSSDRAQRY